These 31 T cell receptor beta chains were sequenced from one sample in a study of T cell repertoires in cytomegalovirus infection (dated by TCRdb to the late 2010s). The sequencing machine was an Illumina HiSeq 1500. TCRdb handled the public reads itself, with Q25 trimming in fastp and clone calling in MiXCR, and kept productive beta chains. Rows with a matching CDR3 protein are joined into one entry that keeps the most common DNA and genes. The sample table contains roughly 320,000 distinct CDR3 sequences; only one count was recorded for approximately 8.9% of them. The ten largest clones add up to about 2.3% of the sample. What was sequenced was PBMCs. All receptors derive from a human donor in good health (CMV status not recorded). Some clones in this sample may be carry-over from other donors' samples.

This clonotype was detected ten times or more. This rearrangement joins TRBV29-1 to TRBJ1-2; maybe TRBD1 (5 bases). The V end was cut by 4 bases, the J end by 3 bases, with 6 bases between. Germline-derived CDR1 and CDR2 are SQVTM and ANQGSEA. This CDR3 is 11 amino acids long. As DNA, the CDR3 is TGCAGCGTTGGGGGGTACTATGGCTACACCTTC. Translated, it gives CSVGGYYGYTF.

The table lists this clonotype with many counts. The chain links TRBV7-8 to TRBJ2-7; 9 bases fit TRBD1. The CDR3 runs 15 residues. Germline CDR1 and CDR2: SGHVS and FQNEAQ. Trimming at V came to 4 bases and at J to 7 bases, leaving 11 bases not matched to a gene. The CDR3 DNA reads TGTGCCAGCAGCTCCCTGGGGACAGGGTTTAAAGAGCAGTACTTC. Translation: CASSSLGTGFKEQYF.

This clonotype occurred many times. The chain employs TRBV11-2 and TRBJ2-1; TRBD1 or TRBD2 may be the D gene (5 bases each). CDR1 SGHAT and CDR2 FQNNGV come from the germline V gene. CDR3 length equals 16 residues. The V gene lost 2 bases and the J gene lost 1 base, with 12 bases spanning the gap. This chain's CDR3 is CASSLHGAGSYNEQFF. DNA for the CDR3: TGTGCCAGCAGCTTACACGGGGCAGGGTCCTACAATGAGCAGTTCTTC.

This clonotype occurred a few times. V is TRBV7-2 and J is TRBJ1-2; D is perhaps TRBD1 (5 bases). Trimming left V 0 bases short and J 4 bases short, with 12 bases between. The CDR3 sequence is 15 residues long. Looked up from germline, CDR1 is SGHTA and CDR2 is FQGNSA. CDR3 protein: CASSLAAGSGYGYTF. CDR3 coding DNA: TGTGCCAGCAGCTTAGCCGCAGGGTCGGGCTATGGCTACACCTTC.

This clonotype was observed many times. The J gene is TRBJ2-7, the V gene TRBV6-2 or TRBV6-3; weak D call: TRBD2 (6 bases). Germline V gene data show CDR1 as MNHEY and CDR2 as SVGEGT. V was pared by 2 bases and J by 6 bases, with 14 bases between. CDR3 size: 14 residues. The chain's CDR3 is CASSYGTPTAEQYF. The CDR3 DNA is TGTGCCAGCAGTTACGGGACTCCAACAGCCGAGCAGTACTTC.

This clonotype appeared many times. The chain has TRBV20-1 and TRBJ1-3, with a possible D match to TRBD1 (5 bases). Germline assignment: CDR1 DFQATT and CDR2 SNEGSKA (reference sequence). Trimming left V 6 bases short and J 0 bases short, with 12 bases between. The CDR3 totals 14 residues. This CDR3 is CSAVPGSSGNTIYF. The DNA for the CDR3 is TGCAGTGCCGTTCCAGGGTCCTCTGGAAACACCATATATTTT.

This clonotype was seen repeatedly, ten times or more. This chain connects TRBV12-3 or TRBV12-4 to TRBJ1-5; D remains unclear. The CDR3 runs to 13 residues. Trimming removed 3 bases at V and 0 bases at J, with 3 bases between. In DNA, the CDR3 is TGTGCCAGCAGTTTCGCTAGCAATCAGCCCCAGCATTTT. Translated: CASSFASNQPQHF.

In this sample, this clonotype turned up many times. The J gene is TRBJ2-1, the V gene TRBV7-9; D might be TRBD1 (6 bases). The CDR3 contains 14 residues. V lost 5 bases to trimming and J lost 8 bases, with 16 bases between them. CDR1 SEHNR and CDR2 FQNEAQ come from the germline V gene (reference sequence). CDR3 in amino acids: CASSPLSRGDEQFF. The DNA of the CDR3 is TGTGCCAGCAGCCCCCTTAGCAGGGGCGATGAGCAGTTCTTC.

Ten or more counts support this clonotype. V is TRBV14 and J is TRBJ2-5, with TRBD1 identical over 8 bases. CDR3 length: 15 residues. Losses at the gene ends were 4 bases for V and 5 bases for J; bases not matched to a gene: 9. Germline loops: CDR1 SGHDN, CDR2 FVKESK. The DNA for the CDR3 is TGTGCCAGCAGCCCAGACAGGGGCGAAGACGAGACCCAGTACTTC. Translation: CASSPDRGEDETQYF. The full variable domain, in which reference TRBV14 and TRBJ2-5 provide the parts outside the CDR3, is EAGVTQFPSHSVIEKGQTVTLRCDPISGHDNLYWYRRVMGKEIKFLLHFVKESKQDESGMPNNRFLAERTGGTYSTLKVQPAELEDSGVYFCASSPDRGEDETQYFGPGTRLLVL.

This clonotype occurred a few times. V gene TRBV29-1 combines with J gene TRBJ2-3; 13 bases map to TRBD2. The CDR3 is made up of 15 amino acids. Germline values: CDR1 SQVTM, CDR2 ANQGSEA. The CDR3: CSGRGLAGVTDTQYF. The CDR3, as DNA: TGCAGTGGCCGAGGACTAGCGGGGGTCACAGATACGCAGTATTTT.

The chain has TRBV11-3 and TRBJ2-5, with a weak D call TRBD2 (8 bases). The germline V and J ends were trimmed by 5 bases and 1 base, with 14 bases remaining between them. Germline CDR1 is SGHNT and CDR2 is YENEEA. The CDR3 spans 15 residues. DNA of the CDR3: TGTGCCAGCAGCCTCGGGAGGGGGCCCCAAGAGACCCAGTACTTC. Its translation is CASSLGRGPQETQYF. Combining the CDR3 with reference TRBV11-3 and TRBJ2-5 gives the whole variable domain EAGVVQSPRYKIIEKKQPVAFWCNPISGHNTLYWYLQNLGQGPELLIRYENEEAVDDSQLPKDRFSAERLKGVDSTLKIQPAELGDSAVYLCASSLGRGPQETQYFGPGTRLLVL.

This clonotype was seen ten or more times. The gene calls are TRBV7-9 and TRBJ2-3, with D possibly TRBD2 on 5 matching bases. Trimming stripped 2 bases from V and 6 bases from J, with 18 bases between. Germline CDR1 is SEHNR and CDR2 is FQNEAQ (reference sequence). The CDR3 length is 16 residues. DNA for the CDR3: TGTGCCAGCAGCTTAATCGGGGTAACCTCCGAGGATACGCAGTATTTT. Protein: CASSLIGVTSEDTQYF.

This clonotype was counted many times. J is TRBJ2-3 and V is TRBV4-1; TRBD2 matches at 11 bases. Losses at the gene ends were 4 bases for V and 1 base for J; bases not matched to a gene: 7. Per germline, CDR1 MGHRA and CDR2 YSYEKL. There are 17 residues in the CDR3. The CDR3: CASSLRLAGGRTDTQYF. CDR3 DNA: TGCGCCAGCAGCCTCAGGCTAGCGGGGGGACGCACAGATACGCAGTATTTT.

This clonotype has ten or more counts. The chain combines TRBV28 with TRBJ1-4, with D perhaps TRBD1 (5 bases). Trimming pared 5 bases from V and 4 bases from J, leaving 14 bases between. CDR1 MDHEN and CDR2 SYDVKM come from the germline V gene. This CDR3 is built from 15 residues. In DNA, the CDR3 is TGTGCCAGCAGTCCAGGGACCTCGGGTAATGAAAAACTGTTTTTT. This encodes CASSPGTSGNEKLFF.

The genes are TRBV11-2 and TRBJ2-3; D is ambiguous. Germline V CDR1 and CDR2: SGHAT, FQNNGV. CDR3 size: 14 residues. Between the trimmed V and J ends, which lost 0 bases and 4 bases, there was a span of 8 bases. The CDR3 sequence is CASSLEGIPDTQYF. The DNA for the CDR3 is TGTGCCAGCAGCTTAGAGGGAATCCCAGATACGCAGTATTTT. The whole variable domain, filled in from reference TRBV11-2 and TRBJ2-3, reads EAGVAQSPRYKIIEKRQSVAFWCNPISGHATLYWYQQILGQGPKLLIQFQNNGVVDDSQLPKDRFSAERLKGVDSTLKIQPAKLEDSAVYLCASSLEGIPDTQYFGPGTRLTVL.

The chain is built from TRBV27 and TRBJ2-3; D call uncertain. Trimming pared 7 bases from V and 3 bases from J, leaving 14 bases between. CDR1 and CDR2 from the germline V gene are MNHEY and SMNVEV (reference sequence). The CDR3 totals 14 residues. In DNA form, the CDR3 reads TGTGCCAGCACCATGATAGGGTTTACAGATACGCAGTATTTT. Its translation is CASTMIGFTDTQYF.

In its sample, this clonotype was seen many times. The chain links TRBV11-2 to TRBJ1-4; 7 nucleotides line up with TRBD1. V shed 3 bases, J shed 8 bases, and the junction held 12 bases outside the gene matches. Germline V gene data show CDR1 as SGHAT and CDR2 as FQNNGV. This CDR3 is built from 16 residues. The DNA for the CDR3 is TGTGCCAGCAGCTTTCCTCAGGGGGGGGCGAAAGAAAAACTGTTTTTT. Amino acids: CASSFPQGGAKEKLFF.

DNA of the CDR3: TGCAGCTCCTTCCTGGACGGGGGGAAGACCCAGTACTTC. Protein product: CSSFLDGGKTQYF. V and J are TRBV29-1 and TRBJ2-5; TRBD2 matches at 7 bases. V gave up 8 bases and J gave up 6 bases; unmatched junction bases: 12. Germline V gene sequence: CDR1 SQVTM, CDR2 ANQGSEA. CDR3 length: 13 residues.

This clonotype was counted many times. This chain joins TRBV28 and TRBJ1-1; D gene uncertain. CDR3 length: 14 amino acids. V shed 5 bases and J shed 2 bases, with 12 bases lying between them. The germline CDR1 and CDR2 sequences are MDHEN and SYDVKM. In DNA, the CDR3 is TGTGCCAGCAGTCCCCCTCCACTAAACACTGAAGCTTTCTTT. It codes for CASSPPPLNTEAFF.

The CDR3 sequence: CSVAGQGDEKLFF. CDR3 nucleotides: TGCAGCGTAGCGGGACAGGGTGATGAAAAACTGTTTTTT. The V call is TRBV29-1, the J call TRBJ1-4; 9 positions agree with TRBD1. The germline V gene has CDR1 SQVTM and CDR2 ANQGSEA. V lost 6 bases to trimming and J lost 6 bases; unmatched junction nucleotides: 5. The CDR3 is made up of 13 amino acids.

This clonotype appeared many times. The chain employs TRBV6-2 or TRBV6-3 and TRBJ2-1; D is perhaps TRBD2 (5 bases). Trimming pared 7 bases from V and 6 bases from J, leaving 16 bases between. Per germline, CDR1 MNHEY and CDR2 SVGEGT. This CDR3 contains 14 residues. As DNA, the CDR3 is TGTGCCAGCACCCGAGGGAGAATGGGCAATGAGCAGTTCTTC. Residues: CASTRGRMGNEQFF.

This clonotype was recorded many times. This chain joins TRBV7-2 and TRBJ2-2, with 9 bases that match TRBD2. V shed 4 bases and J 4 bases; nucleotides not matched to a gene: 4. This CDR3 spans 15 amino acids. Germline lookup yields CDR1 SGHTA and CDR2 FQGNSA. The CDR3 DNA sequence: TGTGCCAGCAGCTCGGCGGGGGGGCCCACCGGGGAGCTGTTTTTT. Translated: CASSSAGGPTGELFF.

In this sample, this clonotype turned up a few times. The chain uses TRBV14 and TRBJ1-1; 7 bases map to TRBD1. CDR3 size: 18 residues. J was trimmed by 2 bases and V by 1 base; bases with no gene match: 13. Germline loops: CDR1 SGHDN, CDR2 FVKESK. The CDR3 is CASSQGRQGMAPNTEAFF. Written as DNA, the CDR3 is TGTGCCAGCAGCCAAGGGAGACAGGGTATGGCTCCAAACACTGAAGCTTTCTTT.

In its sample, this clonotype was seen many times. The chain combines TRBV6-5 with TRBJ2-2, with D tentatively TRBD1 (6 bases). Germline CDR1 and CDR2: MNHEY and SVGAGI. V was shortened by 2 bases and J by 5 bases, with 12 bases between the two germline ends. The CDR3 contains 15 residues. The CDR3 here is CASSYGPRGTGELFF. CDR3 in DNA: TGTGCCAGCAGTTACGGACCAAGGGGGACCGGGGAGCTGTTTTTT.

A few counts support this clonotype. The chain uses TRBV28 and TRBJ2-7; D is perhaps TRBD1 (5 bases). The germline V gene encodes CDR1 MDHEN and CDR2 SYDVKM. V was trimmed by 5 bases and J by 4 bases, leaving 6 bases between them. The CDR3 consists of 11 residues. CDR3 sequence: CASSGAYEQYV. CDR3 DNA sequence: TGTGCCAGCAGTGGGGCATACGAGCAGTACGTC.

This clonotype was observed at least ten times. DNA of the CDR3: TGTGCCAGCAGCTTAGCAGGGTCGGAGCGAGCTTTTACCCAGCATTTT. This encodes CASSLAGSERAFTQHF. The chain combines TRBV7-2 with TRBJ1-5; D remains ambiguous. The CDR3 sequence is 16 residues long. Germline V CDR1 and CDR2: SGHTA, FQGNSA. Trimming took off 0 bases at V and 11 bases at J, with 20 bases between the two ends. Variable domain in full (rest from reference TRBV7-2 and TRBJ1-5): GAGVSQSPSNKVTEKGKDVELRCDPISGHTALYWYRQSLGQGLEFLIYFQGNSAPDKSGLPSDRFSAERTGGSVSTLTIQRTQQEDSAVYLCASSLAGSERAFTQHFGDGTRLSIL.

This clonotype was found a few times. The chain links TRBV6-5 to TRBJ2-4, with D uncertain. The CDR3 consists of 14 residues. The V end lost 8 bases, the J end lost 3 bases, and 14 bases lay between the germline ends. From germline, CDR1 is MNHEY and CDR2 SVGAGI. The CDR3 nucleotides read TGTGCCAGCTCAAACCAACAGTTCAAAAACATTCAGTACTTC. Protein sequence: CASSNQQFKNIQYF.

This clonotype came up many times. The chain recombines TRBV10-3 with TRBJ2-2, with 11 bases that match TRBD2. CDR1 and CDR2 from the germline V gene are ENHRY and SYGVKD. The junction had 8 bases not matched to a gene; V was cut back by 10 bases and J by 4 bases. This CDR3 spans 15 amino acids. CDR3 in DNA: TGTGCCACAGGAGGGACTAGCGGCCTCACCGGGGAGCTGTTTTTT. Residues: CATGGTSGLTGELFF.

This chain links TRBV29-1 with TRBJ2-5; D remains unclear. The CDR3 extends over 13 amino acids. The germline V gene encodes CDR1 SQVTM and CDR2 ANQGSEA. Trimming took 6 bases from V and 5 from J, leaving 16 bases between them. The CDR3 nucleotides read TGCAGCGTAGAGAAGGTTGCTGCGGAGACCCAGTACTTC. As protein: CSVEKVAAETQYF.

Many counts were recorded for this clonotype. This chain joins TRBV6-6 and TRBJ1-2; D gene unclear. The length of the CDR3 is 13 residues. V was trimmed by 10 bases and J by 3 bases, leaving 15 bases between them. Germline CDR1 reads MNHNY; CDR2 reads SVGAGI (reference sequence). CDR3 sequence (DNA): TGTGCCACCAGCGCGGGGTTGGACTATGGCTACACCTTC. Its translation: CATSAGLDYGYTF.

This clonotype was counted at least ten times. V gene TRBV20-1 combines with J gene TRBJ1-4; D is unresolved. Between the trimmed V and J ends, which lost 0 bases and 4 bases, there was a span of 9 bases. This CDR3 is built from 14 residues. The germline V gene encodes CDR1 DFQATT and CDR2 SNEGSKA (reference sequence). The CDR3 region is CSARDLPNNEKLFF. The CDR3 bases are TGCAGTGCTAGAGATCTACCGAATAATGAAAAACTGTTTTTT.